This T cell receptor beta chain came from a study of CD8 T cells in ankylosing spondylitis (dated by TCRdb to 2017 to 2019). With regard to the full study: The study set out to find disease-linked TCR variants by profiling T cell receptor beta repertoires in ankylosing spondylitis patients and healthy donors. The full study cohort was made up of about 25 ankylosing spondylitis patients and 108 healthy donors. Peripheral blood was sampled, and synovial fluid was additionally collected from ankylosing spondylitis patients.

The study at large found these results: Blood from ankylosing spondylitis patients appeared to be characterized by a TCR beta motif composed of roughly 8 highly homologous amino acid variants. The disease-linked clones were reported to be significantly enriched in matched synovial fluid samples from ankylosing spondylitis patients. Some motif variants were previously reported in synovial fluid and blood of reactive arthritis patients, suggesting common disease-initiation mechanisms. In peripheral blood, the disease-linked clones were found at relatively low frequencies and had a CD8+ phenotype.

There are many counts of this clonotype. Its antigen remains undetermined. Base-call qualities are not available, and no considerably larger clone is one nucleotide away. Based on the germline V gene, the CDR1 and CDR2 sequences are SGHVS and FQNEAQ. Trimming costs V 5 bases and J 6 bases, and their ends lie 17 bases apart. From cysteine to phenylalanine, the CDR3 is 15 amino acids long. The sequence is cut down to CDR3 DNA, 45 bases in frame from base 1. Data came from an Illumina HiSeq 2500. Quantitative 5'-RACE with molecular barcodes was the method used to prepare the TCR beta libraries. On the authors' methods: A new computational method based on a probabilistic model of VDJ rearrangement was used to identify disease-linked TCR variants. TCRdb itself trimmed the public reads at Q25 with fastp, ran MiXCR and retained productive beta chains. When rows share a CDR3 protein, they turn into one entry using the most common DNA and genes. TCRdb's processing, not the study's, gives the V and J calls here. The sample table shows about 220,000 distinct CDR3 sequences, and approximately 7.4% are seen once. Clones ranked in the top ten supply 13% to 15% of the sample.

This receptor chain uses TRBV7-8 and TRBJ1-5; TRBD1 might be the D gene, on 6 matching bases. Sequenced material: blood, either unsorted or a sorted T cell fraction (not recorded which). The receptor was derived from a male donor with ankylosing spondylitis. The nucleotide sequence reads as follows: TGTGCCAGCAGCAGAAGCAGGGGAGGGGGTCAGCCCCAGCATTTT. Its amino acids are CASSRSRGGGQPQHF.